Below are 30 T cell receptor beta chains sequenced from a single sample in a study of blood T cell repertoires in COVID-19. Here immunoSEQ multiplex PCR was the method, and the copy in TCRdb shows in-frame clones only, minus some. The data contain 200,000 to 250,000 clones, more than 75% of them singletons. Material: peripheral blood. The receptors here all came from a human donor in a cohort sampled during active COVID-19.

The chain couples TRBV19 to TRBJ2-1; a weak D match, TRBD2 (5 bases). V shed 5 bases and J shed 4 bases, with 12 bases lying between them. CDR3 length: 14 residues. Germline CDR1 is LNHDA and CDR2 is SQIVND (reference sequence). The CDR3 DNA reads as TGTGCCAGTAGTCTACTAGAAATGTACAATGAGCAGTTCTTC. Residues: CASSLLEMYNEQFF.

This clone was seen only once. The chain has TRBV7-9 and TRBJ2-2; no clear D. Germline CDR1 is SEHNR and CDR2 is FQNEAQ (reference sequence). V lost 2 bases to trimming and J lost 3 bases, with 16 bases between them. The CDR3 has 17 residues. CDR3 in DNA: TGTGCCAGCAGCTTACCTAAAGACTTGCCCGACACCGGGGAGCTGTTTTTT. It is translated as CASSLPKDLPDTGELFF.

V is TRBV7-2 and J is TRBJ2-7, with 12 bases identical to TRBD1. CDR3 length: 15 amino acids. Trimming cost V 2 bases and J 6 bases; bases outside gene matches: 5. Per the germline V gene, CDR1 is SGHTA and CDR2 is FQGNSA. CDR3: CASSLKGDRGPEQYF. CDR3 DNA sequence: TGTGCCAGCAGCTTAAAGGGGGACAGGGGGCCCGAGCAGTACTTC.

The chain recombines TRBV11-3 with TRBJ2-1, with a weak D call TRBD2 (5 bases). The CDR3 is made up of 15 amino acids. V gave up 0 bases and J gave up 6 bases, with 12 bases separating them. Per germline, CDR1 SGHNT and CDR2 YENEEA. CDR3 loop: CASSLEPGRFNEQFF. CDR3 nucleotide sequence: TGTGCCAGCAGCTTAGAGCCGGGGAGATTCAATGAGCAGTTCTTC. The whole variable domain, filled in from reference TRBV11-3 and TRBJ2-1, reads EAGVVQSPRYKIIEKKQPVAFWCNPISGHNTLYWYLQNLGQGPELLIRYENEEAVDDSQLPKDRFSAERLKGVDSTLKIQPAELGDSAVYLCASSLEPGRFNEQFFGPGTRLTVL.

This clone has a handful of counts. The chain couples TRBV19 to TRBJ1-1; D possibly corresponds to TRBD1 (5 bases). The CDR3 loop spans 14 amino acids. V was clipped by 5 bases and J by 0 bases, with 10 bases between them. Germline V CDR1 and CDR2: LNHDA, SQIVND (reference sequence). CDR3: CASSETGMNTEAFF. CDR3 nucleotide sequence: TGTGCCAGTAGTGAAACAGGCATGAACACTGAAGCTTTCTTT.

In its sample, this clone was seen once. The gene calls are TRBV27 and TRBJ1-1; D is unclear. The CDR3 has 13 amino acids. Per germline, CDR1 MNHEY and CDR2 SMNVEV (reference sequence). V was cut by 6 bases and J by 5 bases, with 13 bases left in between. CDR3 nucleotide sequence: TGTGCCAGCAGGGATCTGAAGAGGACTGAAGCTTTCTTT. Amino acids: CASRDLKRTEAFF.

The V call is TRBV6-2 or TRBV6-3, the J call TRBJ2-5; 9 bases are shared with TRBD2. With 1 base clipped from V and 2 bases from J, the junction kept 2 bases outside the gene matches. The CDR3 sequence is 15 residues long. In germline, CDR1 is MNHEY, CDR2 SVGEGT. The CDR3 coding sequence is TGTGCCAGCAGTTACTTGACTAGCGGACAAGAGACCCAGTACTTC. Protein sequence: CASSYLTSGQETQYF.

CDR3 in amino acids: CASSSWGQALEQYF. The CDR3 DNA sequence: TGTGCCAGCAGCTCATGGGGACAGGCCTTGGAGCAGTACTTC. The J gene is TRBJ2-7, the V gene TRBV5-5, with 8 nucleotides matching TRBD1. Germline V gene data show CDR1 as SGHKS and CDR2 as YYEKEE (reference sequence). V dropped 3 bases and J dropped 7; count of bases not matched to a gene: 9. CDR3 size: 14 residues.

The chain joins TRBV7-7 to TRBJ2-1, with TRBD2 identical over 13 bases. The germline V gene encodes CDR1 SSHAT and CDR2 FNYEAQ (reference sequence). This CDR3 has 16 amino acids. V trimming: 5 bases; J trimming: 2 bases; junction bases outside the gene matches: 3. The CDR3 region has the DNA TGTGCCAGCAGCCTCGGGACTAGCGGGGCCTACAATGAGCAGTTCTTC. Translated: CASSLGTSGAYNEQFF.

This chain connects TRBV4-1 to TRBJ2-3; a weak D match, TRBD2 (5 bases). CDR1 and CDR2 from the germline V gene are MGHRA and YSYEKL. The CDR3 spans 15 residues. With 4 bases removed from V and 0 bases from J, the gap between germline ends came to 11 bases. CDR3 loop: CASSPQRLSTDTQYF. CDR3 in DNA: TGCGCCAGCAGCCCCCAGCGGCTCAGCACAGATACGCAGTATTTT.

This clone was picked up a small number of times. The rearrangement joins TRBV11-3 to TRBJ2-3, with TRBD1 as a possible D gene (6 bases). Between the trimmed V and J ends, which lost 4 bases and 4 bases, there was a span of 24 bases. From germline, CDR1 is SGHNT and CDR2 YENEEA. CDR3 length equals 18 residues. This chain's CDR3 is CASSSQTAGTGYSDTQYF. The CDR3 DNA follows: TGTGCCAGCAGCTCCCAGACGGCGGGTACAGGGTATTCAGATACGCAGTATTTT.

The chain employs TRBV7-8 and TRBJ1-6; a possible D gene is TRBD1 (5 bases). Germline CDR1 SGHVS, CDR2 FQNEAQ. The CDR3 contains 16 residues. V gave up 4 bases and J gave up 10 bases, with 20 bases separating them. The CDR3 DNA sequence: TGTGCCAGCAGCTCCCCGGGACTTAGAAGGGACTCACCCCTCCACTTT. Translating gives CASSSPGLRRDSPLHF.

The chain combines TRBV24-1 with TRBJ2-7; the D gene is possibly TRBD1 (5 bases). The V gene lost 3 bases and the J gene lost 4 bases, with 12 bases spanning the gap. This CDR3 is built from 14 residues. Germline V gene lookup returns CDR1 KGHDR and CDR2 SFDVKD. The CDR3 bases are TGTGCCACCAGTGATCACGATACAGGTTACGAGCAGTACTTC. It translates to CATSDHDTGYEQYF.

The genes are TRBV2 and TRBJ1-5; tentative D call: TRBD1 (5 bases). Trimming took 2 bases from V and 2 from J, leaving 10 bases between them. This CDR3 is 15 amino acids long. Germline V CDR1 and CDR2: SNHLY, FYNNEI. The CDR3 loop is CASSEISGGNQPQHF. CDR3 nucleotide sequence: TGTGCCAGCAGTGAAATATCGGGGGGCAATCAGCCCCAGCATTTT.

The rearrangement joins TRBV6-2 or TRBV6-3 to TRBJ2-7; 11 bases fit TRBD2. After removal of 6 bases from V and 1 base from J, the junction contained 5 bases not matched to a gene. CDR1 is MNHEY, CDR2 SVGEGT, per germline. The CDR3 loop spans 15 amino acids. The CDR3 loop reads CASSSIAGGSYEQYF. The DNA for the CDR3 is TGTGCCAGCAGCTCAATAGCGGGGGGGTCCTACGAGCAGTACTTC.

This sequence joins TRBV24-1 and TRBJ2-1; 9 nucleotides agree with TRBD1. The CDR3 extends over 16 amino acids. The germline gives CDR1 KGHDR, CDR2 SFDVKD. Trimming took 4 bases from V and 2 from J; bases not matched to a gene: 5. The CDR3 DNA sequence: TGTGCCACCAGTGAGTGGACAGGGGAAGCCTACAATGAGCAGTTCTTC. Its translation is CATSEWTGEAYNEQFF.

The V gene is TRBV28, the J gene TRBJ2-1; D is perhaps TRBD1 (6 bases). The germline V gene encodes CDR1 MDHEN and CDR2 SYDVKM. V was shortened by 5 bases and J by 2 bases, with 19 bases between the two germline ends. This CDR3 spans 17 amino acids. The CDR3 protein is CASSPPVGRGAYNEQFF. The DNA of the CDR3 is TGTGCCAGCAGTCCCCCGGTTGGCAGGGGAGCCTACAATGAGCAGTTCTTC.

The chain has TRBV7-3 and TRBJ1-2; D might be TRBD1 (5 bases). Germline loops: CDR1 SGHTA, CDR2 FQGTGA. CDR3 length equals 16 residues. Trimming shortened V by 5 bases and J by 6 bases, and 22 bases separated the two germline ends. CDR3 residues: CASSINSFQGRDGYTF. CDR3 DNA: TGTGCCAGCAGCATAAACTCCTTTCAGGGTCGGGATGGCTACACCTTC.

This rearrangement joins TRBV28 to TRBJ1-1; a possible D gene is TRBD1 (5 bases). The CDR3 has 15 residues. Germline V gene lookup returns CDR1 MDHEN and CDR2 SYDVKM. Trimming shortened V by 4 bases and J by 5 bases, and 17 bases separated the two germline ends. This chain's CDR3 is CASSSPRGLRTEAFF. The CDR3 DNA is TGTGCCAGCAGTTCCCCACGGGGGTTGCGTACTGAAGCTTTCTTT.

This clone was counted a few times. The J gene is TRBJ2-2, the V gene TRBV6-5, with TRBD2 matching over 8 bases. In germline, CDR1 is MNHEY, CDR2 SVGAGI. The CDR3 contains 15 residues. V was pared by 0 bases and J by 5 bases, with 2 bases of the junction left unmatched. The CDR3: CASSYSGLVTGELFF. The CDR3 DNA follows: TGTGCCAGCAGTTACTCGGGACTAGTGACCGGGGAGCTGTTTTTT.

This clone was observed once. The chain employs TRBV2 and TRBJ1-1, with TRBD1 identical over 9 bases. The CDR3 is made up of 12 amino acids. V lost 6 bases and J lost 11; bases outside the gene matches: 7. From germline, CDR1 is SNHLY and CDR2 FYNNEI. The CDR3 loop reads CASSRDRDDAFF. The CDR3 DNA is TGTGCCAGCAGCCGGGACAGGGACGATGCTTTCTTT.

The gene calls are TRBV5-4 and TRBJ2-3; 11 bases line up with TRBD2. CDR1 and CDR2 (germline): SGHNT, YYREEE (reference sequence). This CDR3 region has 17 residues. V lost 3 bases to trimming and J lost 1 base; unmatched junction nucleotides: 7. The CDR3 coding sequence is TGTGCCAGCAGCTCCAAACTACTAGCGGGGGGCACAGATACGCAGTATTTT. This encodes CASSSKLLAGGTDTQYF.

The chain is built from TRBV28 and TRBJ1-1, with 8 bases matching TRBD1. This CDR3 is 14 amino acids long. The germline gives CDR1 MDHEN, CDR2 SYDVKM. Trimming cost V 9 bases and J 0 bases; bases outside gene matches: 6. The CDR3 DNA is TGTGCCAGTGACGCAGGGGGCCTGAACACTGAAGCTTTCTTT. Its translation: CASDAGGLNTEAFF.

The chain carries TRBV2 and TRBJ2-7; 7 bases align to TRBD2. Trimming cost V 8 bases and J 7 bases; bases outside gene matches: 14. The CDR3 has 14 residues. Germline CDR1 and CDR2: SNHLY and FYNNEI. The CDR3 DNA sequence: TGTGCCAGCGCCGATTCGGGGGGAGGAGGGGAGCAGTACTTC. This gives the protein CASADSGGGGEQYF.

At least ten counts were recorded for this clone. The genes are TRBV4-1 and TRBJ1-4; D is undetermined. The CDR3 spans 16 residues. V lost 0 bases and J lost 0, with 8 bases in between. From germline, CDR1 is MGHRA and CDR2 YSYEKL. The CDR3 DNA sequence: TGCGCCAGCAGCCAAGATGTGGCAGCAACTAATGAAAAACTGTTTTTT. As protein: CASSQDVAATNEKLFF.

This clone has more than one count but fewer than ten. This chain joins TRBV6-5 and TRBJ1-5; 7 bases fit TRBD1. There are 15 residues in the CDR3. Germline V gene data show CDR1 as MNHEY and CDR2 as SVGAGI. Germline trimming cut 4 bases from V and 5 bases from J; bases unmatched to any gene: 8. For the CDR3, the DNA is TGTGCCAGCAGTTTGGGACAGCGGGGGTATCAGCCCCAGCATTTT. Protein product: CASSLGQRGYQPQHF.

In this sample, this clone turned up once. The same CDR3 also results from other DNA sequences found in this sample. The chain joins TRBV7-2 to TRBJ2-6; 9 bases are shared with TRBD1. The length of the CDR3 is 16 residues. The V gene end was trimmed by 2 bases and the J gene end by 2 bases; junction bases not matched to a gene: 1. CDR1 and CDR2 (germline): SGHTA, FQGNSA. CDR3 protein: CASSLTGGAGANVLTF. CDR3 nucleotide sequence: TGTGCCAGCAGCTTAACAGGGGGCGCTGGGGCCAACGTCCTGACTTTC.

This chain links TRBV6-5 with TRBJ1-5; possible D gene TRBD1, 5 bases. Germline V gene lookup returns CDR1 MNHEY and CDR2 SVGAGI. Trimming took off 4 bases at V and 5 bases at J, with 9 bases between the two ends. The CDR3 is 13 residues long. CDR3 coding DNA: TGTGCCAGCAGTTTGGGGACTGATCAGCCCCAGCATTTT. Translated, it gives CASSLGTDQPQHF.

V is TRBV6-2 or TRBV6-3 and J is TRBJ2-1; 7 nucleotides line up with TRBD1. The ends lost 3 bases at V and 7 bases at J; junction bases unmatched: 12. The CDR3 has 16 residues. Per the germline V gene, CDR1 is MNHEY and CDR2 is SVGEGT. CDR3 residues: CASSYLRQGERNEQFF. Written as DNA, the CDR3 is TGTGCCAGCAGTTATTTGCGGCAGGGGGAACGGAATGAGCAGTTCTTC.

The rearrangement joins TRBV25-1 to TRBJ2-7; weak D call: TRBD1 (5 bases). Trimming removed 6 bases from V and 1 base from J, with 13 bases in between. Germline V gene lookup returns CDR1 MGHDK and CDR2 SYGVNS. The CDR3 runs 14 residues. DNA of the CDR3: TGTGCCAGCAGCTTTGGGGCAGGATCCTACGAGCAGTACTTC. Translated: CASSFGAGSYEQYF.